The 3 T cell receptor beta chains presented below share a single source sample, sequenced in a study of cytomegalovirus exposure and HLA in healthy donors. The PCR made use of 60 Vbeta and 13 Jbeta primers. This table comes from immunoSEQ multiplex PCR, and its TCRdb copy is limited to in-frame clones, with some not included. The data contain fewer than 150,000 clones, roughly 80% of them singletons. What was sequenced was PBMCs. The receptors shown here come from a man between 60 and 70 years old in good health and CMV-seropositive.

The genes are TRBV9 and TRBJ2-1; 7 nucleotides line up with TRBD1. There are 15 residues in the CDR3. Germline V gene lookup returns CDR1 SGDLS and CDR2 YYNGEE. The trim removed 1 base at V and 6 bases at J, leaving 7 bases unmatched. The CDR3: CASSVRDSDTNEQFF. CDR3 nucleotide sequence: TGTGCCAGCAGCGTACGGGACAGTGACACCAATGAGCAGTTCTTC.

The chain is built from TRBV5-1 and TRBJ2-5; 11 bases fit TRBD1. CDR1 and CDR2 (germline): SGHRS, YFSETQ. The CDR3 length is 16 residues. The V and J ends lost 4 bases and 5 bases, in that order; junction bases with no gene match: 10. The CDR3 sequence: CASSRGTGGGTETQYF. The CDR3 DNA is TGCGCCAGCAGCCGAGGGACAGGGGGAGGGACGGAGACCCAGTACTTC.

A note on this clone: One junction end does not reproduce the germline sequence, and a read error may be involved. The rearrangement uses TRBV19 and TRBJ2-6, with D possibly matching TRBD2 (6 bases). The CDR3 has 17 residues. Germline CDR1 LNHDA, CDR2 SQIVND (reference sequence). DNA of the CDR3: TGTGCCAGTAGTATGGGAGGCTTAGGGTCTGGGGCCAACGGCCTGACTTTC. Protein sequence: CASSMGGLGSGANGLTF. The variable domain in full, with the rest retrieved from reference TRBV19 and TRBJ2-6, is DGGITQSPKYLFRKEGQNVTLSCEQNLNHDAMYWYRQDPGQGLRLIYYSQIVNDFQKGDIAEGYSVSREKKESFPLTVTSAQKNPTAFYLCASSMGGLGSGANGLTFGAGSRLTVL.